This T cell receptor (beta chain) was sequenced in a study of T cell responses to AZD1222 COVID-19 vaccine. Study in general: Researchers grouped second doses given at about 4 or about 12 weeks into one pool. Broader study findings: Rises in breadth and depth of Spike-specific TCRs came after two AZD1222 doses. Baseline serostatus was positive in only six AZD1222 recipients.

CDR1 is SGHVS and CDR2 is FQNEAQ in the germline V gene. The CDR3 is 16 residues long. The junction had 8 bases not matched to a gene; V was cut back by 5 bases and J by 5 bases. TCRdb's table, derived via immunoSEQ multiplex PCR, lists solely in-frame clones and lacks some. The table lists tens of thousands of clones, around 84% of them singletons, with about 20% in the top ten. On this clone itself: Its target is not known.

The sequencing here drew on peripheral blood, taken on day 0 of AZD1222 vaccination. V gene TRBV7-8 combines with J gene TRBJ2-5, with 13 bases aligning to TRBD2. The receptor's source is an adult in good health. The CDR3, as DNA: TGTGCCAGCAGCCGTGGACTAGCGGGGGCCCGGGAGACCCAGTACTTC. Encoded protein: CASSRGLAGARETQYF.